The present T cell receptor (beta chain) was sequenced within a study of blood T cells in healthy people across ages. Primed by a sample-barcoded 5' primer and a J-beta primer mix, a second PCR proceeded for 7 to 11 cycles. TCRdb reprocessed the 5' RACE reads via MiXCR and lists one record per CDR3 protein. The sample has 800,000 or so distinct CDR3 sequences; around 25% are singletons. Approximately 9.4 milliliters was the volume of peripheral blood drawn from each donor. The CDR3 totals 15 residues. In germline, CDR1 is MNHEY, CDR2 SVGAGI. The V and J ends lost 0 bases and 2 bases respectively, with 10 bases between them. These data also formed part of another study, on T cells of mothers and their children. Per that study: The donors comprised roughly 6 children and their three healthy Caucasian mothers.

This receptor was obtained from a boy under 18 in good health. The rearrangement links TRBV6-5 to TRBJ1-2; D call uncertain. The specimen sequenced was blood. For the CDR3, the DNA is TGTGCCAGCAGTTACTCGATGTCAGGAAACTATGGCTACACCTTC. It translates to CASSYSMSGNYGYTF.